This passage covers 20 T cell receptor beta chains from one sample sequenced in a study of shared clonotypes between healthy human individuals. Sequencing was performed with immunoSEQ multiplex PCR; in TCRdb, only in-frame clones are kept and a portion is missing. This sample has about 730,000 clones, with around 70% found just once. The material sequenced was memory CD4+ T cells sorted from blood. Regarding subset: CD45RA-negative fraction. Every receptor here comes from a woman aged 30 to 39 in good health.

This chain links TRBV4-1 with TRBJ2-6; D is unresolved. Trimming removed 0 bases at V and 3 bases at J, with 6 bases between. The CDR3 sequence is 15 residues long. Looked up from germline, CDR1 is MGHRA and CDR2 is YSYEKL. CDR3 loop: CASSQDGSGANVLTF. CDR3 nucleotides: TGCGCCAGCAGCCAAGATGGAAGTGGGGCCAACGTCCTGACTTTC.

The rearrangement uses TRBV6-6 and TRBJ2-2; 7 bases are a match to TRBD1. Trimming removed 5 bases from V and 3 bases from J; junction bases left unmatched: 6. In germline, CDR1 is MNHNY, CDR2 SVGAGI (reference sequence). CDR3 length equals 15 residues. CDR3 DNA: TGTGCCAGCAGTACGCGACAGGGCTACACCGGGGAGCTGTTTTTT. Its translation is CASSTRQGYTGELFF.

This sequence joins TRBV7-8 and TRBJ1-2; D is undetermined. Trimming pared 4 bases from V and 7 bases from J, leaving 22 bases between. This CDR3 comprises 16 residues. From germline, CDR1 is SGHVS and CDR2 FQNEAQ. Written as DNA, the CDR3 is TGTGCCAGCAGCTCCCCGTCTCGTCGGGATAATGGTGGCTACACCTTC. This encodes CASSSPSRRDNGGYTF.

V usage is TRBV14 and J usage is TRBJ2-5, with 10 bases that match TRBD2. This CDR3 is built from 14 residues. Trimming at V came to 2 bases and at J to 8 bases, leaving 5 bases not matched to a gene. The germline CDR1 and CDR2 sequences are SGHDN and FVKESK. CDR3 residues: CASSQLRTSGTQYF. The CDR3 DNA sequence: TGTGCCAGCAGCCAATTGAGGACTAGCGGAACCCAGTACTTC.

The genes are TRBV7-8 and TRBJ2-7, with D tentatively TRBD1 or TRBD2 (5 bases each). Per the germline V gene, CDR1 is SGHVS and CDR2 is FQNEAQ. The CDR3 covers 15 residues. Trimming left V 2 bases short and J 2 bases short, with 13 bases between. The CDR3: CASSLMAGAAYEQYF. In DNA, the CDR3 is TGTGCCAGCAGCTTAATGGCCGGGGCGGCCTACGAGCAGTACTTC.

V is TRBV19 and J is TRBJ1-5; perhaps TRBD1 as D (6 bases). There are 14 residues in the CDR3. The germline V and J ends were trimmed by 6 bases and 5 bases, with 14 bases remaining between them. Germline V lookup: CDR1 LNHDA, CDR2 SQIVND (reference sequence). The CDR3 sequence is CASSTPGADQPQHF. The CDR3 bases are TGTGCCAGTAGCACCCCAGGGGCCGATCAGCCCCAGCATTTT.

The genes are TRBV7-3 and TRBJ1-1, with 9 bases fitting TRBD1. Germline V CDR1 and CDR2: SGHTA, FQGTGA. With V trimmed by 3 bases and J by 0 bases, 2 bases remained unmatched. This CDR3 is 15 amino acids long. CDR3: CASSLTGGMNTEAFF. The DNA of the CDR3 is TGTGCCAGCAGCTTGACAGGGGGGATGAACACTGAAGCTTTCTTT.

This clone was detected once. The CDR3 DNA is TGTGCCAGCAGCGAACGCCGGTGGGAGCAGTTCTTC. It encodes CASSERRWEQFF. This chain uses TRBV11-1 with TRBJ2-1, with D unclear. CDR3 length: 12 amino acids. The germline CDR1 and CDR2 sequences are SGHAT and FQDESV (reference sequence). Between the trimmed V and J ends, which lost 5 bases and 10 bases, there was a span of 12 bases. Complete variable domain (other parts from reference TRBV11-1 and TRBJ2-1): EAEVAQSPRYKITEKSQAVAFWCDPISGHATLYWYRQILGQGPELLVQFQDESVVDDSQLPKDRFSAERLKGVDSTLKIQPAELGDSAMYLCASSERRWEQFFGPGTRLTVL.

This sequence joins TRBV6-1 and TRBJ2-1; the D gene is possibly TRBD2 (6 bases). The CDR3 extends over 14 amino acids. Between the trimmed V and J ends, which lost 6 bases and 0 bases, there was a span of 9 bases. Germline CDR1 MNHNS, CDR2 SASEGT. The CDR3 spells CASRYGSSYNEQFF. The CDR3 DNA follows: TGTGCCAGCAGATACGGGAGCTCCTACAATGAGCAGTTCTTC.

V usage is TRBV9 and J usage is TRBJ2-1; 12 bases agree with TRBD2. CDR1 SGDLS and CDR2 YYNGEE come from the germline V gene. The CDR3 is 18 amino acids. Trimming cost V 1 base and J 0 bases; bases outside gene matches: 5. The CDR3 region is CASSVLAGGKSSYNEQFF. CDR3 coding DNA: TGTGCCAGCAGCGTACTAGCGGGAGGGAAAAGCTCCTACAATGAGCAGTTCTTC.

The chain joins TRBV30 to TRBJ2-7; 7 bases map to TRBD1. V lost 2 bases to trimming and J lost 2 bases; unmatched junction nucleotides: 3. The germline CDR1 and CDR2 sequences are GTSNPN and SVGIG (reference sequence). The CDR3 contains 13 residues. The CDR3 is CAWSIDRAYEQYF. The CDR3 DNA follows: TGTGCCTGGAGTATAGACAGGGCCTACGAGCAGTACTTC. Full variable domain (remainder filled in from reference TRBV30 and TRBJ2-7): SQTIHQWPATLVQPVGSPLSLECTVEGTSNPNLYWYRQAAGRGLQLLFYSVGIGQISSEVPQNLSASRPQDRQFILSSKKLLLSDSGFYLCAWSIDRAYEQYFGPGTRLTVT.

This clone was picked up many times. CDR3 region: CASSQASGQGARTEAFF. The CDR3 nucleotides read TGCGCCAGCAGCCAAGCATCCGGACAGGGGGCGCGAACTGAAGCTTTCTTT. This chain joins TRBV4-1 and TRBJ1-1, with 11 nucleotides matching TRBD1. From germline, CDR1 is MGHRA and CDR2 YSYEKL. The CDR3 has 17 amino acids. The trim removed 1 base at V and 5 bases at J, leaving 9 bases unmatched.

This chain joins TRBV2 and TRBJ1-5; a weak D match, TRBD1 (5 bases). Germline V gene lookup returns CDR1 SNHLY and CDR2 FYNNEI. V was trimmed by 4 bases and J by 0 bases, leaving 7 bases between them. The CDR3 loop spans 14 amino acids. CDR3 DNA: TGTGCCAGCAGTGGACAGCCTAGCAATCAGCCCCAGCATTTT. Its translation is CASSGQPSNQPQHF.

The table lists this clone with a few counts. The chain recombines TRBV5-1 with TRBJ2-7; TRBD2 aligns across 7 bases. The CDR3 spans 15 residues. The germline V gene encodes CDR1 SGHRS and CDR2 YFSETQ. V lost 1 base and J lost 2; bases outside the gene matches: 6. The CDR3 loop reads CASSLLASGAYEQYF. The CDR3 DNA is TGCGCCAGCAGCTTGCTGGCTAGCGGTGCCTACGAGCAGTACTTC. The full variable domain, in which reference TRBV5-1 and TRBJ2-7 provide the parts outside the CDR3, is KAGVTQTPRYLIKTRGQQVTLSCSPISGHRSVSWYQQTPGQGLQFLFEYFSETQRNKGNFPGRFSGRQFSNSRSEMNVSTLELGDSALYLCASSLLASGAYEQYFGPGTRLTVT.

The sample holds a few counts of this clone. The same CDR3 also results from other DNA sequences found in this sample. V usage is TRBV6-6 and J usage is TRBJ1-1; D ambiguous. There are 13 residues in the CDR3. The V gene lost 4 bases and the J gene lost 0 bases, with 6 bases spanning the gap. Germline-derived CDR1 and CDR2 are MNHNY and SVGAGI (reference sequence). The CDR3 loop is CASSSHMNTEAFF. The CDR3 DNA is TGTGCCAGCAGTTCCCACATGAACACTGAAGCTTTCTTT.

The CDR3 loop reads CASSPDSNYGYTF. In DNA form, the CDR3 reads TGTGCCAGTAGTCCAGACTCGAACTATGGCTACACCTTC. The V and J genes are TRBV19 and TRBJ1-2; D is unresolved. Looked up from germline, CDR1 is LNHDA and CDR2 is SQIVND (reference sequence). The CDR3 is 13 residues long. Trimming left V 5 bases short and J 2 bases short, with 9 bases between. Using reference TRBV19 and TRBJ1-2 for the parts outside the CDR3, the full variable domain is DGGITQSPKYLFRKEGQNVTLSCEQNLNHDAMYWYRQDPGQGLRLIYYSQIVNDFQKGDIAEGYSVSREKKESFPLTVTSAQKNPTAFYLCASSPDSNYGYTFGSGTRLTVV.

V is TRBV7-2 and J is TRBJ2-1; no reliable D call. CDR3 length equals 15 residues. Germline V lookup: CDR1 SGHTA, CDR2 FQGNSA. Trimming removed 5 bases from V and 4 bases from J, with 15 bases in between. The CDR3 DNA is TGTGCCAGCAGCCAAACGGCGCTCCTATACAATGAGCAGTTCTTC. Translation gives CASSQTALLYNEQFF. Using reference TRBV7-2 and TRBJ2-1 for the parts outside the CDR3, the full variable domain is GAGVSQSPSNKVTEKGKDVELRCDPISGHTALYWYRQSLGQGLEFLIYFQGNSAPDKSGLPSDRFSAERTGGSVSTLTIQRTQQEDSAVYLCASSQTALLYNEQFFGPGTRLTVL.

The CDR3 DNA reads TGTGCCAGCAGTGCGGGGACCGGGACTAGGGTGGAGACCCAGTACTTC. Translation: CASSAGTGTRVETQYF. This chain uses TRBV6-1 with TRBJ2-5, with 8 bases aligning to TRBD2. Trimming took 4 bases from V and 5 from J; bases not matched to a gene: 12. This CDR3 has 16 residues. CDR1 is MNHNS, CDR2 SASEGT, per germline.

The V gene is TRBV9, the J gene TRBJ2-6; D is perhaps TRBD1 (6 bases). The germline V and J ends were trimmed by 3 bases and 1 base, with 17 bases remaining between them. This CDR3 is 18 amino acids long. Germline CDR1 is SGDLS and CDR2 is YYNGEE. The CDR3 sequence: CASSGAQGSKSGANVLTF. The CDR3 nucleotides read TGTGCCAGCAGCGGAGCCCAGGGGTCGAAATCTGGGGCCAACGTCCTGACTTTC.

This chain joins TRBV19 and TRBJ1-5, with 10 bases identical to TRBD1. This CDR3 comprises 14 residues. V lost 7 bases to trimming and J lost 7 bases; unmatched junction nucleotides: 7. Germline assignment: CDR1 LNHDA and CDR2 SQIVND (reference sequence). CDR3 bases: TGTGCCAGTAACTCCGGGACAGGGGTACAGCCCCAGCATTTT. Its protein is CASNSGTGVQPQHF.